This passage covers 22 T cell receptor beta chains from one sample sequenced in a study of cytomegalovirus exposure and HLA in healthy donors. A multiplex PCR was run with 60 Vbeta primers and 13 Jbeta primers. Sequencing was performed with immunoSEQ multiplex PCR; in TCRdb, only in-frame clones are kept and a portion is missing. The table includes roughly 200,000 clones, roughly 80% detected once. Sequences were obtained from PBMCs. These receptors originate from a woman between 40 and 50 years old in good health and CMV-seronegative.

The chain combines TRBV30 with TRBJ2-3; perhaps TRBD1 as D (5 bases). Germline V gives CDR1 GTSNPN, CDR2 SVGIG (reference sequence). Trimming took 0 bases from V and 5 from J, leaving 15 bases between them. The length of the CDR3 is 15 residues. The DNA of the CDR3 is TGTGCCTGGAGTGTATGGGGCTCCTTTGGAGATACGCAGTATTTT. Its protein is CAWSVWGSFGDTQYF.

This clone came up once. The rearrangement joins TRBV9 to TRBJ2-3; 10 bases are shared with TRBD2. CDR3 size: 18 residues. Germline trimming cut 0 bases from V and 3 bases from J; bases unmatched to any gene: 10. The germline CDR1 and CDR2 sequences are SGDLS and YYNGEE. The CDR3 reads CASSVGTSGRAGTDTQYF. CDR3 in DNA: TGTGCCAGCAGCGTAGGGACTAGCGGACGCGCGGGGACAGATACGCAGTATTTT. Using reference TRBV9 and TRBJ2-3 for the parts outside the CDR3, the full variable domain is DSGVTQTPKHLITATGQRVTLRCSPRSGDLSVYWYQQSLDQGLQFLIQYYNGEERAKGNILERFSAQQFPDLHSELNLSSLELGDSALYFCASSVGTSGRAGTDTQYFGPGTRLTVL.

This chain joins TRBV29-1 and TRBJ2-7, with 8 bases identical to TRBD1. The CDR3 is made up of 13 amino acids. The junction had 6 bases not matched to a gene; V was cut back by 5 bases and J by 3 bases. The V gene's germline CDR1 is SQVTM and CDR2 ANQGSEA. CDR3 coding DNA: TGCAGCGTTCTAGAGGACAGGGACTACGAGCAGTACTTC. This codes for CSVLEDRDYEQYF.

This clone appeared a few times. The chain is built from TRBV7-2 and TRBJ2-7; TRBD2 agrees at 11 bases. V was clipped by 2 bases and J by 4 bases; unmatched bases: 4. Per germline, CDR1 SGHTA and CDR2 FQGNSA. The CDR3 is 15 residues long. The CDR3 is CASSLTGLAAYEQYF. The CDR3 DNA follows: TGTGCCAGCAGCTTAACGGGACTAGCGGCTTACGAGCAGTACTTC.

This clone came up once. This chain uses TRBV5-1 with TRBJ2-1; 8 nucleotides line up with TRBD2. After removal of 5 bases from V and 12 bases from J, the junction contained 13 bases not matched to a gene. CDR1 and CDR2 from the germline V gene are SGHRS and YFSETQ. The CDR3 runs 14 residues. The DNA for the CDR3 is TGCGCCAGCAGAGGGCTAGCGGGTGAGTTCGGGCAGTTCTTC. Translated: CASRGLAGEFGQFF.

The chain has TRBV27 and TRBJ2-3; D remains ambiguous. In germline, CDR1 is MNHEY, CDR2 SMNVEV (reference sequence). The CDR3 length is 13 residues. V was trimmed by 2 bases and J by 12 bases, leaving 15 bases between them. The CDR3 is CASSLIRHPPQYF. In DNA, the CDR3 is TGTGCCAGCAGTTTAATCCGACACCCCCCCCAGTATTTT.

CDR3 amino acids: CASSFVGSDTQYF. The CDR3 DNA follows: TGTGCCAGCAGTTTCGTGGGCTCAGATACGCAGTATTTT. The chain joins TRBV27 to TRBJ2-3; D not resolved. Trimming removed 3 bases at V and 4 bases at J, with 8 bases between. Germline CDR1 reads MNHEY; CDR2 reads SMNVEV (reference sequence). There are 13 residues in the CDR3.

The V and J genes are TRBV6-1 and TRBJ2-1, with D maybe TRBD2 (6 bases). CDR3 length: 17 residues. Deletions cut 3 bases from V and 2 bases from J, with 17 bases between. Germline-derived CDR1 and CDR2 are MNHNS and SASEGT. The chain's CDR3 is CASSDLYGRTAYNEQFF. The DNA for the CDR3 is TGTGCCAGCAGTGACCTTTACGGGAGAACGGCCTACAATGAGCAGTTCTTC.

The chain carries TRBV7-9 and TRBJ2-5, with D possibly TRBD1 on 6 matching bases. From germline, CDR1 is SEHNR and CDR2 FQNEAQ (reference sequence). V lost 4 bases and J 4 bases, leaving 13 bases between the germline ends. The CDR3 runs to 14 residues. This CDR3 reads CASSSWGHTETQYF. For the CDR3, the DNA is TGTGCCAGCAGCTCCTGGGGGCACACAGAGACCCAGTACTTC.

The chain is built from TRBV2 and TRBJ1-3; D is perhaps TRBD1 (6 bases). The V gene's germline CDR1 is SNHLY and CDR2 FYNNEI. The CDR3 is made up of 16 amino acids. V was cut by 10 bases and J by 7 bases, with 26 bases left in between. The CDR3 region has the DNA TGTGCCACACAGGGAGTCGGTAAACGCAAAGGGAACACCATATATTTT. The encoded protein is CATQGVGKRKGNTIYF.

The chain has TRBV28 and TRBJ2-1, with TRBD2 identical over 7 bases. V dropped 6 bases and J dropped 9; count of bases not matched to a gene: 11. Germline CDR1 is MDHEN and CDR2 is SYDVKM. The CDR3 covers 14 residues. The CDR3 sequence: CASRGGGPIGEQFF. Written as DNA, the CDR3 is TGTGCCAGCAGGGGGGGAGGGCCGATCGGTGAGCAGTTCTTC.

The genes are TRBV18 and TRBJ2-1; 7 positions agree with TRBD1. Unmatched junction bases numbered 7, after V lost 6 bases and J lost 8 bases. Looked up from germline, CDR1 is KGHSH and CDR2 is LQKENI. CDR3 size: 13 residues. CDR3: CASSPPTGYEQFF. The CDR3 nucleotides read TGTGCCAGCTCGCCCCCGACAGGGTATGAGCAGTTCTTC.

This clone was detected only a few times. In DNA, the CDR3 is TGTGCCAGCAGTGTTGTGGTAGCGGGAGGTGAGCAGTTCTTC. This codes for CASSVVVAGGEQFF. V usage is TRBV2 and J usage is TRBJ2-1; 10 bases agree with TRBD2. With V trimmed by 4 bases and J by 9 bases, 6 bases remained unmatched. CDR1 and CDR2 from the germline V gene are SNHLY and FYNNEI. The CDR3 length is 14 residues.

The V call is TRBV27, the J call TRBJ2-3; D call uncertain. CDR3 length: 15 amino acids. Germline V gives CDR1 MNHEY, CDR2 SMNVEV (reference sequence). Trimming removed 5 bases from V and 0 bases from J, with 12 bases in between. This CDR3 is CASSLIPTSTDTQYF. The CDR3 DNA reads as TGTGCCAGCAGTCTAATCCCAACCAGCACAGATACGCAGTATTTT.

This clone was seen a few times. The rearrangement links TRBV7-3 to TRBJ2-2; unclear D gene. Per the germline V gene, CDR1 is SGHTA and CDR2 is FQGTGA. The CDR3 has 13 amino acids. V shed 5 bases and J shed 4 bases, with 8 bases lying between them. CDR3: CASSPRVTGELFF. The CDR3 DNA follows: TGTGCCAGCAGCCCCCGGGTCACCGGGGAGCTGTTTTTT.

This clone occurred a few times. The rearrangement links TRBV10-2 to TRBJ2-7, with 8 bases that match TRBD2. The germline gives CDR1 WSHSY, CDR2 SAAADI. There are 13 residues in the CDR3. The trim removed 4 bases at V and 3 bases at J, leaving 2 bases unmatched. The CDR3 spells CASSGSGIYEQYF. The CDR3 DNA reads as TGCGCCAGCAGTGGTAGCGGGATCTACGAGCAGTACTTC.

CDR3 in amino acids: CAWTGGYGYTF. The CDR3 nucleotides are TGTGCCTGGACCGGGGGCTATGGCTACACCTTC. The chain couples TRBV30 to TRBJ1-2, with D possibly matching TRBD1 (5 bases). Germline V lookup: CDR1 GTSNPN, CDR2 SVGIG (reference sequence). The CDR3 contains 11 residues. V dropped 4 bases and J dropped 4 bases, with 7 bases sitting between them.

The V call is TRBV27, the J call TRBJ2-7; TRBD2 agrees at 7 bases. Unmatched junction bases numbered 6, after V lost 4 bases and J lost 3 bases. The CDR3 totals 14 residues. From germline, CDR1 is MNHEY and CDR2 SMNVEV (reference sequence). The CDR3 protein is CASSSDGRIYEQYF. CDR3 nucleotides: TGTGCCAGCAGTTCCGACGGGAGGATCTACGAGCAGTACTTC.

The rearrangement uses TRBV5-1 and TRBJ1-2; 7 bases are a match to TRBD1. Germline V gives CDR1 SGHRS, CDR2 YFSETQ. The CDR3 sequence is 13 residues long. Unmatched junction bases numbered 6, after V lost 2 bases and J lost 8 bases. Here the CDR3 DNA reads TGCGCCAGCAGCTTCCAGGGACAGAGGGGCTACACCTTC. Translation: CASSFQGQRGYTF.

The CDR3 spells CASSLAGTVAYEQYF. The CDR3 bases are TGTGCCAGCAGCTTAGCCGGGACAGTGGCCTACGAGCAGTACTTC. J is TRBJ2-7 and V is TRBV7-9, with 7 bases lining up with TRBD1. The CDR3 loop spans 15 amino acids. J was trimmed by 2 bases and V by 0 bases; bases with no gene match: 4. Germline assignment: CDR1 SEHNR and CDR2 FQNEAQ (reference sequence).

The chain recombines TRBV30 with TRBJ2-5, with D hard to call. V dropped 3 bases and J dropped 2 bases, with 13 bases sitting between them. Germline V gives CDR1 GTSNPN, CDR2 SVGIG (reference sequence). The CDR3 has 14 amino acids. The CDR3 loop reads CAWSDGWFQETQYF. The DNA for the CDR3 is TGTGCCTGGAGCGACGGGTGGTTTCAAGAGACCCAGTACTTC. The entire variable domain, with the rest obtained from reference TRBV30 and TRBJ2-5, is as follows: SQTIHQWPATLVQPVGSPLSLECTVEGTSNPNLYWYRQAAGRGLQLLFYSVGIGQISSEVPQNLSASRPQDRQFILSSKKLLLSDSGFYLCAWSDGWFQETQYFGPGTRLLVL.

The chain has TRBV30 and TRBJ1-3; no definite D call. Trimming cost V 4 bases and J 2 bases, with 9 bases left between them. Germline V lookup: CDR1 GTSNPN, CDR2 SVGIG (reference sequence). The CDR3 loop spans 13 amino acids. The CDR3 here is CAWNTQAGNTIYF. The CDR3 DNA follows: TGTGCCTGGAATACCCAGGCTGGAAACACCATATATTTT.